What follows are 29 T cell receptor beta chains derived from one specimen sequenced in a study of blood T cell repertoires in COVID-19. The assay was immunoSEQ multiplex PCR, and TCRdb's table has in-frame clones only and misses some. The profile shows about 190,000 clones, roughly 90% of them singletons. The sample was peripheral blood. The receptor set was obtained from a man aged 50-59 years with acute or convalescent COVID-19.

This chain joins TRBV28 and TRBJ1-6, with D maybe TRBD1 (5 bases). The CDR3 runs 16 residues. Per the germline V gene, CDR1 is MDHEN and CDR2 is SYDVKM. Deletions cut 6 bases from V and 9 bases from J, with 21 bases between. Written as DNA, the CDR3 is TGTGCCAGCAGGAAGGGGTCAGCCATCCAAGGTTCACCCCTCCACTTT. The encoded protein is CASRKGSAIQGSPLHF.

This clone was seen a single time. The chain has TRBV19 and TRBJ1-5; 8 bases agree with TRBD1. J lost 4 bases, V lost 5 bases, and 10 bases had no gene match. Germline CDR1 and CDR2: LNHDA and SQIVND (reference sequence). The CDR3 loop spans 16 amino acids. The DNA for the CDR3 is TGTGCCAGTAGTTTCCTCGACAGGGGACCTAATCAGCCCCAGCATTTT. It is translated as CASSFLDRGPNQPQHF.

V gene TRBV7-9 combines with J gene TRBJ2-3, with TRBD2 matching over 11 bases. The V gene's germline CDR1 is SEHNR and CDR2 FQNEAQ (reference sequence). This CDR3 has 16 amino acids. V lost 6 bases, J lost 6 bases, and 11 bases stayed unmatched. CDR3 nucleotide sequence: TGTGCCAGCAGTTCTCCCCTAGCGGGAGGTCGGGATACGCAGTATTTT. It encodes CASSSPLAGGRDTQYF.

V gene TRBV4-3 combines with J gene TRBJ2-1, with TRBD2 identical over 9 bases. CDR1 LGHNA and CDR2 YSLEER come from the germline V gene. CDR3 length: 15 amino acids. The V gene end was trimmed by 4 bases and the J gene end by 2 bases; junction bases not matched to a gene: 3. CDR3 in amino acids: CASSLAGGAYNEQFF. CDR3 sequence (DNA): TGCGCCAGCAGCCTGGCGGGGGGGGCCTACAATGAGCAGTTCTTC.

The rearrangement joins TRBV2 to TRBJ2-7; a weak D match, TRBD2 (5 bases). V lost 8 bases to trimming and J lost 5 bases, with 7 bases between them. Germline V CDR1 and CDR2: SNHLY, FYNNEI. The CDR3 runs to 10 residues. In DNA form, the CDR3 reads TGTGCCAGCGGGAGTCACGAGCAGTACTTC. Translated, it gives CASGSHEQYF.

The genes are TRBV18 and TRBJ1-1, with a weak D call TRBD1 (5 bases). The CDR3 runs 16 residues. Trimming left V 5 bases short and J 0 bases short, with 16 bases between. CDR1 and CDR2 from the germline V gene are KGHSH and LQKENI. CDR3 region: CASSRVSGGMNTEAFF. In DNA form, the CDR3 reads TGTGCCAGCTCAAGAGTCTCCGGGGGAATGAACACTGAAGCTTTCTTT. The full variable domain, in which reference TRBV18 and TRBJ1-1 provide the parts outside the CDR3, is NAGVMQNPRHLVRRRGQEARLRCSPMKGHSHVYWYRQLPEEGLKFMVYLQKENIIDESGMPKERFSAEFPKEGPSILRIQQVVRGDSAAYFCASSRVSGGMNTEAFFGQGTRLTVV.

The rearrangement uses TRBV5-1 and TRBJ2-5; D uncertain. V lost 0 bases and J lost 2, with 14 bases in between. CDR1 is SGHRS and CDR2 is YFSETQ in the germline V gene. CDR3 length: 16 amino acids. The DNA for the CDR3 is TGCGCCAGCAGCTTGGGGCAGGTCCACCTACAAGAGACCCAGTACTTC. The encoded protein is CASSLGQVHLQETQYF.

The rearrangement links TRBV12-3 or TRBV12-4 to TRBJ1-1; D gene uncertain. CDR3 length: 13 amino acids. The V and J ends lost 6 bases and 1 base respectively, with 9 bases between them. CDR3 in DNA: TGTGCCAGCAGACCCACACCGAACACTGAAGCTTTCTTT. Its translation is CASRPTPNTEAFF.

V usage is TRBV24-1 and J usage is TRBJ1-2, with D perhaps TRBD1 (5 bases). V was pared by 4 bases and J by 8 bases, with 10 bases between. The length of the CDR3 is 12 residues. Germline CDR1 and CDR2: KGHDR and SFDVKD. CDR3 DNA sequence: TGTGCCACCAGTGACACAGGCAGCGGCTACACCTTC. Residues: CATSDTGSGYTF.

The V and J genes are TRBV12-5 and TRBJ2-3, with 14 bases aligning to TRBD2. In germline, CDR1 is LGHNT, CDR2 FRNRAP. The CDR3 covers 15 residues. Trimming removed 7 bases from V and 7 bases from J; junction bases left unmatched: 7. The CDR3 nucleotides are TGTGCTAGTGCCAGTGGACTAGCGGGAGGACATACGCAGTATTTT. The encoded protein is CASASGLAGGHTQYF.

The CDR3 region is CASRPRGSGIRDTQYF. CDR3 DNA: TGTGCCAGCAGACCCAGGGGTAGCGGGATCAGGGATACGCAGTATTTT. V gene TRBV7-2 combines with J gene TRBJ2-3; TRBD2 agrees at 8 bases. With 6 bases clipped from V and 6 bases from J, the junction kept 14 bases outside the gene matches. CDR1 and CDR2 (germline): SGHTA, FQGNSA. This CDR3 is 16 amino acids long.

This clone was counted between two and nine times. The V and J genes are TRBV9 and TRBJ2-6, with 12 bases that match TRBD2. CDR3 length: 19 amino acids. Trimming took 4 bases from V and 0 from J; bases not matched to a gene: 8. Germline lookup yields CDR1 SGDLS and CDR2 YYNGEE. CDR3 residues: CASSTGLAGTTSGANVLTF. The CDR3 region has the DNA TGTGCCAGCAGCACAGGACTAGCGGGGACAACCTCTGGGGCCAACGTCCTGACTTTC.

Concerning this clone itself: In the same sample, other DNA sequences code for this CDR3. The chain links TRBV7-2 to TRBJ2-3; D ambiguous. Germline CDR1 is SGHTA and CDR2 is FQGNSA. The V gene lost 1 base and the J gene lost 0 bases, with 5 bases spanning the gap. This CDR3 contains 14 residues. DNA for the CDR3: TGTGCCAGCAGCTTAGGCGCTAGCACAGATACGCAGTATTTT. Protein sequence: CASSLGASTDTQYF.

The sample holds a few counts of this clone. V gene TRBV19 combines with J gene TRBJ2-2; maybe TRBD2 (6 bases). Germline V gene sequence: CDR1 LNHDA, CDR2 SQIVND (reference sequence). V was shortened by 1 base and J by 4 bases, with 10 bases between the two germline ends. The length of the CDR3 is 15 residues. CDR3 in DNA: TGTGCCAGTAGTATAGGTCCGGGACTCACCGGGGAGCTGTTTTTT. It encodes CASSIGPGLTGELFF.

CDR3 nucleotide sequence: TGTGCCAGCAGCTCCGGTAGGCGGGATGGCTACACCTTC. Translation: CASSSGRRDGYTF. The genes are TRBV12-3 or TRBV12-4 and TRBJ1-2, with D unresolved. Trimming took off 6 bases at V and 6 bases at J, with 14 bases between the two ends. The CDR3 totals 13 residues.

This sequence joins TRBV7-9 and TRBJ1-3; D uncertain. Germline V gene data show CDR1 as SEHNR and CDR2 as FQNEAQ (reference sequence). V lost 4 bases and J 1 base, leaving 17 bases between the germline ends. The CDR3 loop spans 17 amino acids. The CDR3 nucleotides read TGTGCCAGCAGCTCTAGCCCCTCTTGGGGATCTGGAAACACCATATATTTT. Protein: CASSSSPSWGSGNTIYF.

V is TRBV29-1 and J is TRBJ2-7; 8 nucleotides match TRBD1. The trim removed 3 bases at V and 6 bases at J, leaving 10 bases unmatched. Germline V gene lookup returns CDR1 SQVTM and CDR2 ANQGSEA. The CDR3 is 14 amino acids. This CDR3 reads CSVDGGQVNREQYF. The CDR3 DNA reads TGCAGCGTTGACGGGGGACAGGTGAACCGCGAGCAGTACTTC.

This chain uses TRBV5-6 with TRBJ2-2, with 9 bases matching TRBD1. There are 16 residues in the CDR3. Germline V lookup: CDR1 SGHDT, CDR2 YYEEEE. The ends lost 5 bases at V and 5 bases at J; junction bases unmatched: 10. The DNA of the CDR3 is TGTGCCAGCAGTTTGCCGGGACAGGGTATTACCGGGGAGCTGTTTTTT. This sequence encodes CASSLPGQGITGELFF.

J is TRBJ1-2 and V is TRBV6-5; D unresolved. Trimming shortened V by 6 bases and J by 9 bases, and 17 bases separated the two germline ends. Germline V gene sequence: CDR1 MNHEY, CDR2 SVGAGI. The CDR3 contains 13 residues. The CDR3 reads CASSNPSVLSYTF. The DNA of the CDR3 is TGTGCCAGCAGCAACCCGTCGGTACTCAGCTACACCTTC.

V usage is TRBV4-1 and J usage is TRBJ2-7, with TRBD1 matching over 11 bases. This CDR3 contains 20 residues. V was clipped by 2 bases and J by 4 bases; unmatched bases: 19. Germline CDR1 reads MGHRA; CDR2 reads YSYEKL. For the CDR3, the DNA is TGCGCCAGCAGCCAAATCTTCACCGGGACAGGGGGTGACACTTTATACGAGCAGTACGTC. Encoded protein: CASSQIFTGTGGDTLYEQYV.

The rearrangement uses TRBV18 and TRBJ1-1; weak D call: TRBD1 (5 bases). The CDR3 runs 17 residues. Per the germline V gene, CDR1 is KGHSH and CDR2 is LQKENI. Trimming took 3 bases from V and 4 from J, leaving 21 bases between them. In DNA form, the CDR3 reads TGTGCCAGCTCACCTTATGTTTCCGGGGGGACTGGCACTGAAGCTTTCTTT. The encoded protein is CASSPYVSGGTGTEAFF.

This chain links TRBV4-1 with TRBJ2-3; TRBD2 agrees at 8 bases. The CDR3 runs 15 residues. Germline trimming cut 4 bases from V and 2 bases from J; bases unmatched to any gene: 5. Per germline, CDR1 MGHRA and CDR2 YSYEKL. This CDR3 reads CASSLSSGFTDTQYF. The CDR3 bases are TGCGCCAGCAGCCTCTCTAGCGGGTTCACAGATACGCAGTATTTT.

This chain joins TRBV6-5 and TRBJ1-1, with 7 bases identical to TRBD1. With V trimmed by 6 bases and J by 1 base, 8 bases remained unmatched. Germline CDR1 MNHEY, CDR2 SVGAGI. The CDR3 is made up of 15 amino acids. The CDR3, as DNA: TGTGCCAGCAGGGCATACAGGGGCCCGAACACTGAAGCTTTCTTT. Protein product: CASRAYRGPNTEAFF.

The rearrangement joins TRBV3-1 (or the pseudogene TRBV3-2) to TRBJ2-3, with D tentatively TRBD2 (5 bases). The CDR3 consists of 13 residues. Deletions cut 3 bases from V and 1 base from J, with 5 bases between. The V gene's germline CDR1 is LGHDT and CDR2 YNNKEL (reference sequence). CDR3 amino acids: CASSQGGTDTQYF. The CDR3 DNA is TGTGCCAGCAGCCAGGGAGGCACAGATACGCAGTATTTT.

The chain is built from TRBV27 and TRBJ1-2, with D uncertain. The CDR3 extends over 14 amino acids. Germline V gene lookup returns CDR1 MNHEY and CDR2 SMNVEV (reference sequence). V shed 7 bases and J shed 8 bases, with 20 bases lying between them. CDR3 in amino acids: CASKPLGRGEGYTF. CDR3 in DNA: TGTGCCAGCAAACCACTCGGTCGGGGTGAGGGCTACACCTTC.

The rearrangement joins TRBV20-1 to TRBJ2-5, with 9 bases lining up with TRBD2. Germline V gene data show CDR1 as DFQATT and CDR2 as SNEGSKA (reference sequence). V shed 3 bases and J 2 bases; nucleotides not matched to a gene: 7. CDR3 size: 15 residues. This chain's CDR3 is CSASMASGAQETQYF. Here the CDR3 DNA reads TGCAGTGCTAGTATGGCTAGCGGGGCTCAAGAGACCCAGTACTTC.

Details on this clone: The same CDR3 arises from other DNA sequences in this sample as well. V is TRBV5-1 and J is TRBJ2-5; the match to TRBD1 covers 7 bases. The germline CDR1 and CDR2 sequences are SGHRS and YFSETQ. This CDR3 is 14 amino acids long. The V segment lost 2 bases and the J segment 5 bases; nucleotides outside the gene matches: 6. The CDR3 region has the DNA TGCGCCAGCAGCTTTACAGGGGAAGGGGAGACCCAGTACTTC. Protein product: CASSFTGEGETQYF.

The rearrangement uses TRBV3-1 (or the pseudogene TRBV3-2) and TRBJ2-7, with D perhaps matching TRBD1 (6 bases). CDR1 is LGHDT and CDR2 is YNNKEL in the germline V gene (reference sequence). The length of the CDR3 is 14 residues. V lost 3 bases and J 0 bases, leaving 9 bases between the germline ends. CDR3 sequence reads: CASSHGTPSYEQYF. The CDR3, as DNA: TGTGCCAGCAGCCACGGGACACCCTCCTACGAGCAGTACTTC.

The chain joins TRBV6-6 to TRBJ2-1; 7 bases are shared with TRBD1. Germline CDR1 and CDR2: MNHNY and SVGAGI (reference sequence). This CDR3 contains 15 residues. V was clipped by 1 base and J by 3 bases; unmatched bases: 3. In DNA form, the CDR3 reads TGTGCCAGCAGTTACTTGGGACAGAGCTACAATGAGCAGTTCTTC. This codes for CASSYLGQSYNEQFF.